Below are 27 T cell receptor beta chains sequenced from a single sample in a study of CD8+CD57+ T cells in acquired aplastic anemia. Profiling of TCR beta VDJ combinations and CDR3 sequences used genomic DNA as template. TCRdb fed the reads into MiXCR, producing one record per CDR3 protein. The sample yields around 170,000 distinct CDR3 sequences, less than 60% seen once. The sequenced patients had an expansion of CD8+CD57+ cells seen by flow cytometry. Sequencing input: sorted CD4+, CD8+, or CD8+CD57+ T cells (not recorded which) from PBMCs. All receptors come from a human donor with aplastic anemia.

This clonotype was seen more than once but under ten times. The gene calls are TRBV6-2 or TRBV6-3 and TRBJ2-1, with D unresolved. With 6 bases removed from V and 10 bases from J, the gap between germline ends came to 19 bases. This CDR3 region has 14 residues. CDR1 and CDR2 from the germline V gene are MNHEY and SVGEGT. The CDR3 DNA reads as TGTGCCAGCAGATCAACCGAGCTACCTAGGGAGCAGTTCTTC. It codes for CASRSTELPREQFF.

Ten or more counts support this clonotype. The rearrangement joins TRBV9 to TRBJ2-5; TRBD2 might be the D (5 bases). Germline V CDR1 and CDR2: SGDLS, YYNGEE. The V end lost 0 bases, the J end lost 0 bases, and 12 bases lay between the germline ends. The CDR3 sequence is 16 residues long. The CDR3 region has the DNA TGTGCCAGCAGCGTAGCCTTGGGAGCCCACCAAGAGACCCAGTACTTC. It is translated as CASSVALGAHQETQYF.

As for this clonotype: A much larger clone is a single base away; this may be a read error. The V call is TRBV5-1, the J call TRBJ1-2; 11 bases agree with TRBD1. Trimming cost V 4 bases and J 6 bases; bases outside gene matches: 8. CDR1 SGHRS and CDR2 YFSETQ come from the germline V gene. The CDR3 covers 15 residues. This CDR3 is CASSREDRGPHGYTF. Written as DNA, the CDR3 is TGCGCCAGCAGCAGGGAGGACAGGGGGCCACATGGCTACACCTTC.

Concerning this clonotype itself: With a much larger clone just one base away, this may be a read error. The chain is built from TRBV5-6 and TRBJ1-1, with 9 bases matching TRBD1. The V segment lost 5 bases and the J segment 0 bases; nucleotides outside the gene matches: 8. This CDR3 is built from 16 residues. Germline V gene data show CDR1 as SGHDT and CDR2 as YYEEEE. The CDR3: CASSYWDRAMNTEAFF. The CDR3 nucleotides are TGTGCCAGCAGTTACTGGGACAGGGCCATGAACACTGAAGCTTTCTTT. The whole variable domain, remainder taken from reference TRBV5-6 and TRBJ1-1, is DAGVTQSPTHLIKTRGQQVTLRCSPKSGHDTVSWYQQALGQGPQFIFQYYEEEERQRGNFPDRFSGHQFPNYSSELNVNALLLGDSALYLCASSYWDRAMNTEAFFGQGTRLTVV.

Within the sample, this clonotype is medium-sized. The chain has TRBV5-6 and TRBJ1-6; 8 bases map to TRBD1. The V and J ends lost 1 base and 7 bases, in that order; junction bases with no gene match: 7. The CDR3 has 16 amino acids. Germline CDR1 reads SGHDT; CDR2 reads YYEEEE. The DNA of the CDR3 is TGTGCCAGCAGCTTGTATCAGGGGGCAGGCAATTCACCCCTCCACTTT. This gives the protein CASSLYQGAGNSPLHF.

This clonotype was picked up a small number of times. V and J are TRBV29-1 and TRBJ1-2; TRBD1 is a possible D gene (6 bases). The V gene lost 6 bases and the J gene lost 8 bases, with 22 bases spanning the gap. CDR1 and CDR2 (germline): SQVTM, ANQGSEA. The CDR3 totals 14 residues. CDR3 sequence: CSVRNRALGWGYTF. CDR3 DNA: TGCAGCGTCCGAAACAGGGCGCTCGGCTGGGGCTACACCTTC. Filled out from reference TRBV29-1 and TRBJ1-2, the complete variable domain reads SAVISQKPSRDICQRGTSLTIQCQVDSQVTMMFWYRQQPGQSLTLIATANQGSEATYESGFVIDKFPISRPNLTFSTLTVSNMSPEDSSIYLCSVRNRALGWGYTFGSGTRLTVV.

This clonotype occurred many times. The chain has TRBV5-6 and TRBJ2-5; D is ambiguous. This CDR3 contains 13 residues. V was pared by 1 base and J by 7 bases, with 11 bases between. Germline V lookup: CDR1 SGHDT, CDR2 YYEEEE. CDR3 loop: CASSLLSVVTQYF. In nucleotides, the CDR3 is TGTGCCAGCAGCTTGTTGTCCGTGGTGACCCAGTACTTC.

This clonotype was counted at least ten times. The chain employs TRBV6-2 or TRBV6-3 and TRBJ1-5; possible D gene TRBD1, 6 bases. The CDR3 has 15 residues. From germline, CDR1 is MNHEY and CDR2 SVGEGT. V was shortened by 7 bases and J by 6 bases, with 19 bases between the two germline ends. The CDR3: CASTSTGRGGQPQHF. DNA of the CDR3: TGTGCCAGCACCTCCACAGGGCGGGGTGGTCAGCCCCAGCATTTT.

This rearrangement joins TRBV20-1 to TRBJ2-1, with D unclear. The CDR3 contains 11 residues. With 3 bases removed from V and 9 bases from J, the gap between germline ends came to 9 bases. Germline CDR1 DFQATT, CDR2 SNEGSKA (reference sequence). CDR3 region: CSARVVSEQFF. CDR3 bases: TGCAGTGCTAGGGTAGTCAGTGAGCAGTTCTTC.

This clonotype was counted ten times or more. This rearrangement joins TRBV7-6 to TRBJ2-2; no reliable D call. The CDR3 is made up of 14 amino acids. Trimming left V 4 bases short and J 2 bases short, with 8 bases between. The germline CDR1 and CDR2 sequences are SGHVS and FNYEAQ. This CDR3 is CASSSSFNTGELFF. The CDR3, as DNA: TGTGCCAGCAGCTCGTCGTTTAACACCGGGGAGCTGTTTTTT.

In this sample, this clonotype turned up many times. The chain carries TRBV5-1 and TRBJ2-5; a possible D gene is TRBD1 (6 bases). This CDR3 has 13 amino acids. Trimming cost V 1 base and J 5 bases, with 9 bases left between them. CDR1 and CDR2 (germline): SGHRS, YFSETQ. In DNA form, the CDR3 reads TGCGCCAGCAGCTTGCCCCAGGGGGAGACCCAGTACTTC. Residues: CASSLPQGETQYF.

This clonotype was counted many times. The J gene is TRBJ1-4, the V gene TRBV2; 10 nucleotides match TRBD1. The CDR3 totals 15 residues. Germline V CDR1 and CDR2: SNHLY, FYNNEI. Trimming removed 6 bases from V and 8 bases from J; junction bases left unmatched: 9. The CDR3 DNA reads TGTGCCAGCAGAGGAGACAGGGGGCGGTCGGAAAAACTGTTTTTT. Translation: CASRGDRGRSEKLFF.

The sample holds many counts of this clonotype. The chain recombines TRBV19 with TRBJ2-2, with 9 bases lining up with TRBD2. Unmatched junction bases numbered 5, after V lost 8 bases and J lost 4 bases. Germline values: CDR1 LNHDA, CDR2 SQIVND (reference sequence). The CDR3 is 14 amino acids. The CDR3 DNA is TGTGCCAGTGGGGGACTAGCCTTCACCGGGGAGCTGTTTTTT. Its protein product is CASGGLAFTGELFF.

The chain employs TRBV10-3 and TRBJ2-7; 7 nucleotides line up with TRBD2. With V trimmed by 4 bases and J by 3 bases, 3 bases remained unmatched. Germline-derived CDR1 and CDR2 are ENHRY and SYGVKD. The CDR3 loop spans 13 amino acids. CDR3: CAISVGTIYEQYF. The CDR3 DNA sequence: TGTGCCATCAGTGTGGGGACTATCTACGAGCAGTACTTC.

The chain has TRBV7-2 and TRBJ1-2, with D perhaps matching TRBD1 (5 bases). Germline V gene lookup returns CDR1 SGHTA and CDR2 FQGNSA. The length of the CDR3 is 14 residues. Trimming took off 7 bases at V and 3 bases at J, with 15 bases between the two ends. The CDR3 DNA sequence: TGTGCCAGCACCCGATTCGACAGAGACTATGGCTACACCTTC. Protein product: CASTRFDRDYGYTF.

This clonotype was observed a few times. Possible read error: a much larger clone is one base away. The chain links TRBV20-1 to TRBJ1-5, with D possibly TRBD1 on 6 matching bases. The germline CDR1 and CDR2 sequences are DFQATT and SNEGSKA (reference sequence). This CDR3 is 14 amino acids long. CDR3 sequence reads: CRAREGHYRQPQHF. In DNA, the CDR3 is TGCCGTGCTAGAGAGGGACATTACAGGCAGCCCCAGCATTTT.

V usage is TRBV29-1 and J usage is TRBJ2-7; no clear D gene. Looked up from germline, CDR1 is SQVTM and CDR2 is ANQGSEA. Trimming shortened V by 4 bases and J by 0 bases, and 7 bases separated the two germline ends. CDR3 size: 12 residues. In DNA, the CDR3 is TGCAGCGTTGCTTTTAGCTCCTACGAGCAGTACTTC. Translation gives CSVAFSSYEQYF.

The genes are TRBV19 and TRBJ2-7; 9 nucleotides align to TRBD1. The germline V gene encodes CDR1 LNHDA and CDR2 SQIVND (reference sequence). V was pared by 7 bases and J by 4 bases, with 5 bases of the junction left unmatched. CDR3 length: 13 amino acids. In DNA, the CDR3 is TGTGCCAGTATGGGACAGGGAACGTACGAGCAGTACTTC. This codes for CASMGQGTYEQYF.

This chain uses TRBV12-3 or TRBV12-4 with TRBJ1-6; D gene ambiguous. The CDR3 totals 15 residues. Trimming took 9 bases from V and 8 from J, leaving 20 bases between them. The CDR3 region is CASSMDDLGYSPLHF. In nucleotides, the CDR3 is TGTGCCAGTAGTATGGACGACCTGGGGTATTCACCCCTCCACTTT.

The rearrangement joins TRBV7-9 to TRBJ1-5; TRBD1 matches at 7 bases. The CDR3 extends over 16 amino acids. Losses at the gene ends were 4 bases for V and 1 base for J; bases not matched to a gene: 7. CDR1 SEHNR and CDR2 FQNEAQ come from the germline V gene (reference sequence). Written as DNA, the CDR3 is TGTGCCAGCAGCTCCGGACAGGAGATGAGCAATCAGCCCCAGCATTTT. It translates to CASSSGQEMSNQPQHF.

V is TRBV20-1 and J is TRBJ1-2; 7 bases agree with TRBD1. Losses at the gene ends were 5 bases for V and 5 bases for J; bases not matched to a gene: 8. This CDR3 is built from 13 residues. In germline, CDR1 is DFQATT, CDR2 SNEGSKA (reference sequence). The CDR3 DNA reads as TGCAGTGCTCCCGACAGGGATTTATATGGCTACACCTTC. Translating it yields CSAPDRDLYGYTF.

The chain uses TRBV7-8 and TRBJ2-5, with D perhaps TRBD1 or TRBD2 (5 bases each). V was clipped by 5 bases and J by 4 bases, with 14 bases between them. The CDR3 totals 14 residues. CDR1 SGHVS and CDR2 FQNEAQ come from the germline V gene. The CDR3 here is CASSLMGVTETQYF. The CDR3 coding sequence is TGTGCCAGCAGCCTGATGGGGGTAACAGAGACCCAGTACTTC.

V gene TRBV19 combines with J gene TRBJ2-7; 10 bases map to TRBD1. Germline V gene lookup returns CDR1 LNHDA and CDR2 SQIVND (reference sequence). CDR3 size: 14 residues. With V trimmed by 6 bases and J by 2 bases, 4 bases remained unmatched. CDR3 in amino acids: CASRGQGRTYEQYF. The CDR3 region has the DNA TGTGCCAGTAGGGGACAGGGGCGTACCTACGAGCAGTACTTC.

In this sample, this clonotype turned up many times. The gene calls are TRBV6-1 and TRBJ1-3; perhaps TRBD1 as D (5 bases). The CDR3 length is 15 residues. Trimming cost V 5 bases and J 0 bases, with 11 bases left between them. Germline CDR1 and CDR2: MNHNS and SASEGT. This chain's CDR3 is CASSQGHLSGNTIYF. The CDR3, as DNA: TGTGCCAGCAGTCAAGGACACCTCTCTGGAAACACCATATATTTT.

The chain recombines TRBV29-1 with TRBJ1-5, with D tentatively TRBD1 (6 bases). V was clipped by 4 bases and J by 6 bases, with 13 bases between them. From germline, CDR1 is SQVTM and CDR2 ANQGSEA. The CDR3 loop spans 13 amino acids. The CDR3 sequence: CSVGSGQSQPQHF. The CDR3 DNA is TGCAGCGTTGGGTCGGGACAAAGTCAGCCCCAGCATTTT.

This clonotype is a singleton in its sample. This chain joins TRBV5-5 and TRBJ1-2, with TRBD1 as a possible D gene (5 bases). The V and J ends lost 6 bases and 0 bases respectively, with 12 bases between them. The CDR3 length is 14 residues. Germline V gives CDR1 SGHKS, CDR2 YYEKEE (reference sequence). For the CDR3, the DNA is TGTGCCAGCACCTTCGACAGTTCTAACTATGGCTACACCTTC. This codes for CASTFDSSNYGYTF.

About this clonotype itself: At one end the junction does not follow the germline gene, possibly because of a read error. The V call is TRBV5-4, the J call TRBJ2-1; 11 bases fit TRBD1. Germline loops: CDR1 SGHNT, CDR2 YYREEE (reference sequence). This CDR3 spans 19 amino acids. The chain's CDR3 is CASSVDRGRLNIRDNERFF. CDR3 sequence (DNA): TGTGCCAGCAGCGTGGACAGGGGGCGATTGAACATTAGGGACAATGAGCGGTTCTTC.